The next 10 T cell receptor beta chains were all read from a single sample in a study of cytomegalovirus exposure and HLA in healthy donors. TCRdb keeps only in-frame clones here, not all; method: immunoSEQ multiplex PCR. The table has 200,000 to 250,000 clones, 80% to 85% seen once. Sequencing was performed on PBMCs. These receptors all stem from a woman under 40 in good health and CMV-seropositive.

This clone was seen more than once but under ten times. J is TRBJ1-1 and V is TRBV28; a weak D match, TRBD1 (5 bases). CDR1 and CDR2 from the germline V gene are MDHEN and SYDVKM. The CDR3 totals 13 residues. V dropped 5 bases and J dropped 2 bases, with 9 bases sitting between them. The CDR3 DNA sequence: TGTGCCAGCAGTCCGACAGCAAACACTGAAGCTTTCTTT. Amino acids: CASSPTANTEAFF.

The gene calls are TRBV28 and TRBJ2-7; no firm D call. The V gene's germline CDR1 is MDHEN and CDR2 SYDVKM. This CDR3 has 11 residues. The V and J ends lost 4 bases and 6 bases respectively, with 7 bases between them. The CDR3 loop is CASSSIVEQYF. In DNA form, the CDR3 reads TGTGCCAGCAGTTCAATAGTCGAGCAGTACTTC.

The rearrangement joins TRBV10-3 to TRBJ2-1; D possibly corresponds to TRBD2 (6 bases). V was cut by 10 bases and J by 0 bases, with 25 bases left in between. This CDR3 contains 18 residues. Looked up from germline, CDR1 is ENHRY and CDR2 is SYGVKD. Here the CDR3 DNA reads TGTGCCACCGCGGGTAGCGGTGGCGAACCGAGCTCCTACAATGAGCAGTTCTTC. Translation gives CATAGSGGEPSSYNEQFF.

This chain links TRBV28 with TRBJ2-5; D possibly uses TRBD1 or TRBD2 (5 bases each). CDR1 and CDR2 from the germline V gene are MDHEN and SYDVKM. CDR3 length: 14 amino acids. Trimming left V 5 bases short and J 2 bases short, with 12 bases between. The CDR3 nucleotides are TGTGCCAGCAGTACCGGGACCCCACAAGAGACCCAGTACTTC. It encodes CASSTGTPQETQYF. Together with reference TRBV28 and TRBJ2-5, the CDR3 gives the full variable domain: DVKVTQSSRYLVKRTGEKVFLECVQDMDHENMFWYRQDPGLGLRLIYFSYDVKMKEKGDIPEGYSVSREKKERFSLILESASTNQTSMYLCASSTGTPQETQYFGPGTRLLVL.

This sequence joins TRBV11-2 and TRBJ2-1; TRBD2 might be the D (6 bases). V was trimmed by 5 bases and J by 0 bases, leaving 11 bases between them. The CDR3 spans 15 residues. Per the germline V gene, CDR1 is SGHAT and CDR2 is FQNNGV. The chain's CDR3 is CASSISGSSYNEQFF. The CDR3 coding sequence is TGTGCCAGCAGCATTAGCGGCAGCTCCTACAATGAGCAGTTCTTC.

The CDR3 reads CASRSGTGIRYEKLFF. In nucleotides, the CDR3 is TGTGCCAGCAGAAGTGGGACAGGGATCCGATATGAAAAACTGTTTTTT. The V and J genes are TRBV2 and TRBJ1-4; 9 nucleotides agree with TRBD1. V lost 6 bases and J lost 6; bases outside the gene matches: 11. Germline-derived CDR1 and CDR2 are SNHLY and FYNNEI. CDR3 length: 16 residues.

The chain joins TRBV11-2 to TRBJ1-1, with D perhaps TRBD1 (5 bases). Germline assignment: CDR1 SGHAT and CDR2 FQNNGV. V dropped 5 bases and J dropped 5 bases, with 12 bases sitting between them. The CDR3 is 13 residues long. CDR3 DNA sequence: TGTGCCAGCAGCGTAACGGGGGAAACTGAAGCTTTCTTT. Its translation: CASSVTGETEAFF.

The rearrangement joins TRBV4-2 to TRBJ2-3; possibly TRBD1 or TRBD2 for D (5 bases each). From germline, CDR1 is LGHNA and CDR2 YNFKEQ. This CDR3 is 16 amino acids long. The germline V and J ends were trimmed by 4 bases and 2 bases, with 16 bases remaining between them. The CDR3 DNA sequence: TGTGCCAGCAGCCCCTGGGGACCGTTATACACAGATACGCAGTATTTT. Its protein product is CASSPWGPLYTDTQYF.

V usage is TRBV29-1 and J usage is TRBJ2-7; D remains unclear. The germline V and J ends were trimmed by 7 bases and 1 base, with 17 bases remaining between them. CDR3 length: 14 residues. Germline V gene sequence: CDR1 SQVTM, CDR2 ANQGSEA. This CDR3 reads CSAPLSLPSYEQYF. The CDR3 DNA follows: TGCAGCGCGCCGTTATCCCTTCCATCCTACGAGCAGTACTTC.

The V gene is TRBV2, the J gene TRBJ1-2, with 9 nucleotides matching TRBD1. V gave up 7 bases and J gave up 4 bases; unmatched junction bases: 7. The CDR3 extends over 14 amino acids. Germline CDR1 is SNHLY and CDR2 is FYNNEI. The CDR3 coding sequence is TGTGCCAGCATAAAAGACAGGGGGGGCTATGGCTACACCTTC. Protein: CASIKDRGGYGYTF.